This T cell receptor beta chain was recorded in a study of shared clonotypes between healthy human individuals. Study summary: CD4 naive cells filled three plates per donor, CD4 memory three, CD8 naive two and CD8 memory one. Study-wide results and limits: Non-shared clonotypes displayed generation probabilities falling below those of clonotypes present in all four donors.

Data came from immunoSEQ multiplex PCR; TCRdb stores just in-frame clones and leaves some out. Of some 2.3 million clones listed, 90% to 95% are singletons. Comments on this clone: Its antigen is currently unknown.

Per the germline V gene, CDR1 is MNHEY and CDR2 is SMNVEV (reference sequence). This CDR3 has 15 amino acids. V was trimmed by 6 bases and J by 1 base, leaving 15 bases between them. All the donors were Caucasian adults who lived in Nashville, Tennessee. From CD4+ cells came CD45RA+ naive and CD45RA-negative memory subsets. This chain connects TRBV27 to TRBJ2-5; D ambiguous. The origin of this receptor is a man aged 18-30 years in good health. Some clones in this sample may be carry-over from other donors' samples. The specimen sequenced was naive CD4+ T cells from PBMCs. Subset specified: CD45RA+ positively selected. The DNA of the CDR3 is TGTGCCAGCAGAAAACGAAACCCGTCCCAAGAGACCCAGTACTTC. The encoded protein is CASRKRNPSQETQYF.